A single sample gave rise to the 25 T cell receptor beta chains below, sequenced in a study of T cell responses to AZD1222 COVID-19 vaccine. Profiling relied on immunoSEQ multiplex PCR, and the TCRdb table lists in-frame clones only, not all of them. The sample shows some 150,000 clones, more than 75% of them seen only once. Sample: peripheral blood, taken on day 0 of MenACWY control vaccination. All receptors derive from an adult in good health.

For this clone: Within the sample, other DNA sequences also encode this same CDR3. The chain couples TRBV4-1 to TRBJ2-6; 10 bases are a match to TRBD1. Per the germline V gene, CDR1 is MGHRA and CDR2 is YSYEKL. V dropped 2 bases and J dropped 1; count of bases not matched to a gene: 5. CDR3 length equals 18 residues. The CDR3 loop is CASSQPDRGLSGANVLTF. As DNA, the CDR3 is TGCGCCAGCAGCCAACCCGACAGGGGGCTGTCTGGGGCCAACGTCCTGACTTTC.

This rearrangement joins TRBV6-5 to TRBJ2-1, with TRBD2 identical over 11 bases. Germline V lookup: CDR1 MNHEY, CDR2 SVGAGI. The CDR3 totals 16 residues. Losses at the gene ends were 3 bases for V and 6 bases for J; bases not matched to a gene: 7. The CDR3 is CASSYTGTSGSNEQFF. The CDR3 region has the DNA TGTGCCAGCAGTTATACGGGAACTAGCGGGAGCAATGAGCAGTTCTTC.

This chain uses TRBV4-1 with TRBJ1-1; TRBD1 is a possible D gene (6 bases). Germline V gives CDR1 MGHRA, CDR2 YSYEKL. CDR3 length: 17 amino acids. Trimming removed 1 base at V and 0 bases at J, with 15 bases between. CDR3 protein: CASSQVGGRDLNTEAFF. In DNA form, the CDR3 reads TGCGCCAGCAGCCAAGTCGGGGGCAGGGACTTGAACACTGAAGCTTTCTTT.

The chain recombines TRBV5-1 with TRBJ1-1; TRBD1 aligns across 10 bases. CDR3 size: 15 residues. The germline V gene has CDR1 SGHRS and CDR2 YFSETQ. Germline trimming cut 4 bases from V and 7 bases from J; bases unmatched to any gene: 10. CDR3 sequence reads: CASSRTGTGDHEAFF. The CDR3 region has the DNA TGCGCCAGCAGCCGGACCGGGACAGGGGATCATGAAGCTTTCTTT.

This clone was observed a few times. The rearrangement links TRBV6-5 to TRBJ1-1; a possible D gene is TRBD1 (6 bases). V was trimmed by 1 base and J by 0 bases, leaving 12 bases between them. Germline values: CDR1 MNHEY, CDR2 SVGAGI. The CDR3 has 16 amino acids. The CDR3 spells CASSYFGGRMNTEAFF. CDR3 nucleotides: TGTGCCAGCAGTTACTTTGGGGGGCGCATGAACACTGAAGCTTTCTTT.

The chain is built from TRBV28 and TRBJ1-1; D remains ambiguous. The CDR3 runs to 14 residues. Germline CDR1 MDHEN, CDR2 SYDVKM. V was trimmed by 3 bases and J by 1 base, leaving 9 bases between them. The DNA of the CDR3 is TGTGCCAGCAGTTTTCCCGGCTGGAACACTGAAGCTTTCTTT. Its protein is CASSFPGWNTEAFF.

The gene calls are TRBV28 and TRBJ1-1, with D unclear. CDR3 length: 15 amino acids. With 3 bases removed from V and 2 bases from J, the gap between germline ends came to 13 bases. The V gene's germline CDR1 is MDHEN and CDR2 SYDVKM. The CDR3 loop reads CASSFPVGVNTEAFF. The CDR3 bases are TGTGCCAGCAGTTTCCCGGTGGGCGTCAACACTGAAGCTTTCTTT. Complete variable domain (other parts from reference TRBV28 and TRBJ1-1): DVKVTQSSRYLVKRTGEKVFLECVQDMDHENMFWYRQDPGLGLRLIYFSYDVKMKEKGDIPEGYSVSREKKERFSLILESASTNQTSMYLCASSFPVGVNTEAFFGQGTRLTVV.

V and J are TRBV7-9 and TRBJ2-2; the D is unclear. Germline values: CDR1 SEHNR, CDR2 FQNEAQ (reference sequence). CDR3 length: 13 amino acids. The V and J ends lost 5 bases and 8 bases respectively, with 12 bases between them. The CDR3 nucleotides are TGTGCCAGCAGCACGACCCGTGGAGGGGAGCTGTTTTTT. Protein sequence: CASSTTRGGELFF.

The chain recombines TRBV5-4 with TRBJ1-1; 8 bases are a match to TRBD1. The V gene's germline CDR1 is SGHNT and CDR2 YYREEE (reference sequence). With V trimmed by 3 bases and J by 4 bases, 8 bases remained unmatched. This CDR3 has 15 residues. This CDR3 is CASSSQGARGTEAFF. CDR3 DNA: TGTGCCAGCAGCTCGCAGGGGGCGCGGGGCACTGAAGCTTTCTTT. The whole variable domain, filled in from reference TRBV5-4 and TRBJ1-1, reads ETGVTQSPTHLIKTRGQQVTLRCSSQSGHNTVSWYQQALGQGPQFIFQYYREEENGRGNFPPRFSGLQFPNYSSELNVNALELDDSALYLCASSSQGARGTEAFFGQGTRLTVV.

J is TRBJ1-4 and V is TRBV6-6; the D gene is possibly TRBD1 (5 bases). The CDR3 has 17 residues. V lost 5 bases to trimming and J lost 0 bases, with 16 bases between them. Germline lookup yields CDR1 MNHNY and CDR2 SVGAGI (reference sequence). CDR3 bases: TGTGCCAGCAGTCCGGACGGTCAGGGAGCAACTAATGAAAAACTGTTTTTT. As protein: CASSPDGQGATNEKLFF.

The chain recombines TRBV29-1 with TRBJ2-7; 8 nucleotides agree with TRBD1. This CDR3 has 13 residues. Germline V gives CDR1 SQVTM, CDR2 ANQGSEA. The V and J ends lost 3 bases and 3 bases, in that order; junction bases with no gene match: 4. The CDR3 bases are TGCAGCGTTGACGGACAGGGACACTACGAGCAGTACTTC. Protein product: CSVDGQGHYEQYF.

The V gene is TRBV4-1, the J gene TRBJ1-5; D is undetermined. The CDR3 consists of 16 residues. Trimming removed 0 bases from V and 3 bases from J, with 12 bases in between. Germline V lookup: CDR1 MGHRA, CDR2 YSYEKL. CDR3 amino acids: CASSQDKGWDNQPQHF. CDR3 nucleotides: TGCGCCAGCAGCCAAGATAAAGGGTGGGACAATCAGCCCCAGCATTTT.

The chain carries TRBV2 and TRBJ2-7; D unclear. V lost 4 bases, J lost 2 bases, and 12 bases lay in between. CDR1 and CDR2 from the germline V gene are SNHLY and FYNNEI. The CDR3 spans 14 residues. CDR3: CASSVKGPTYEQYF. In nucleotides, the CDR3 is TGTGCCAGCAGTGTAAAGGGCCCGACCTACGAGCAGTACTTC.

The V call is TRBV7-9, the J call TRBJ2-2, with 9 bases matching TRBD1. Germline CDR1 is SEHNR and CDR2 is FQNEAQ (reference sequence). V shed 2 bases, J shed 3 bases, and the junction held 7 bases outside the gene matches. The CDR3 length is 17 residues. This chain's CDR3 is CASSLPTGGADTGELFF. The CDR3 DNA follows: TGTGCCAGCAGCTTACCAACAGGGGGCGCGGACACCGGGGAGCTGTTTTTT.

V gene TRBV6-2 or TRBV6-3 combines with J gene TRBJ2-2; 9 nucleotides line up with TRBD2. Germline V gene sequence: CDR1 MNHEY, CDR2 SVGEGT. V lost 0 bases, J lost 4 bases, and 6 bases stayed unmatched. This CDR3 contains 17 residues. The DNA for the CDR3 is TGTGCCAGCAGTTACTCGATTTTTAGCGGGGGCACCGGGGAGCTGTTTTTT. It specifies CASSYSIFSGGTGELFF.

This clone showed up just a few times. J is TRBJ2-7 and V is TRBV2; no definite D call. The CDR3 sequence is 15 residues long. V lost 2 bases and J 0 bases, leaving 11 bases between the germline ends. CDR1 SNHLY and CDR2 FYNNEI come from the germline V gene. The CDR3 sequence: CASSESRRSSYEQYV. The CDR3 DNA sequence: TGTGCCAGCAGTGAAAGCCGGCGGAGCTCCTACGAGCAGTACGTC.

The CDR3 spells CASSLARGVNEKLFF. The CDR3 DNA follows: TGTGCCAGCAGCTTAGCCCGAGGTGTGAATGAAAAACTGTTTTTT. The V and J genes are TRBV7-2 and TRBJ1-4; no definite D call. The ends were cut back, 0 bases at V and 5 bases at J, with 10 bases in the middle. The germline CDR1 and CDR2 sequences are SGHTA and FQGNSA. The CDR3 extends over 15 amino acids. The variable domain in full, with the rest retrieved from reference TRBV7-2 and TRBJ1-4, is GAGVSQSPSNKVTEKGKDVELRCDPISGHTALYWYRQSLGQGLEFLIYFQGNSAPDKSGLPSDRFSAERTGGSVSTLTIQRTQQEDSAVYLCASSLARGVNEKLFFGSGTQLSVL.

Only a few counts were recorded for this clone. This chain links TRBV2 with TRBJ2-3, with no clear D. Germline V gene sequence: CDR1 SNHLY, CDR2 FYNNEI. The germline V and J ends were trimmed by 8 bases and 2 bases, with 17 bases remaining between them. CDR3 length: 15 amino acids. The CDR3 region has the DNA TGTGCCAGCCAGTCGGCGGCTACCTCCACAGATACGCAGTATTTT. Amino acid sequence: CASQSAATSTDTQYF. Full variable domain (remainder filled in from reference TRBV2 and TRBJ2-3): EPEVTQTPSHQVTQMGQEVILRCVPISNHLYFYWYRQILGQKVEFLVSFYNNEISEKSEIFDDQFSVERPDGSNFTLKIRSTKLEDSAMYFCASQSAATSTDTQYFGPGTRLTVL.

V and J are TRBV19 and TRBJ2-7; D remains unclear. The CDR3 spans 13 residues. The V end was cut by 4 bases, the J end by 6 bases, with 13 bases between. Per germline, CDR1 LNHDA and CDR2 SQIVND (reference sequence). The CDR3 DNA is TGTGCCAGTAGTACCACCCGAGGCGTCGAGCAGTACTTC. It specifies CASSTTRGVEQYF.

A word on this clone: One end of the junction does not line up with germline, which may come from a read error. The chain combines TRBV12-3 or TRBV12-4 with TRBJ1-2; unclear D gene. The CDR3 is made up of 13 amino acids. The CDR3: CASSLALPRGYTF. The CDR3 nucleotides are TGTGCCAGCAGCTTAGCCCTTCCGCGGGGCTACACCTTC.

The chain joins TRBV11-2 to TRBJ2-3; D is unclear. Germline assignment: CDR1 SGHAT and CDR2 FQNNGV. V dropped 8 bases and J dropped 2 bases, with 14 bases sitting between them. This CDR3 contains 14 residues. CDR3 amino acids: CASGINTVTDTQYF. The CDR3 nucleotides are TGTGCCAGCGGGATTAACACAGTCACAGATACGCAGTATTTT.

The CDR3 loop reads CASSLDTGPQETQYF. In nucleotides, the CDR3 is TGTGCCAGCAGCTTAGATACGGGGCCGCAAGAGACCCAGTACTTC. The V gene is TRBV7-7, the J gene TRBJ2-5; D tentatively reads TRBD1 or TRBD2 (5 bases each). This CDR3 is built from 15 residues. Trimming cost V 1 base and J 2 bases, with 11 bases left between them. The germline CDR1 and CDR2 sequences are SSHAT and FNYEAQ (reference sequence). Together with reference TRBV7-7 and TRBJ2-5, the CDR3 gives the full variable domain: GAGVSQSPRYKVTKRGQDVTLRCDPISSHATLYWYQQALGQGPEFLTYFNYEAQPDKSGLPSDRFSAERPEGSISTLTIQRTEQRDSAMYRCASSLDTGPQETQYFGPGTRLLVL.

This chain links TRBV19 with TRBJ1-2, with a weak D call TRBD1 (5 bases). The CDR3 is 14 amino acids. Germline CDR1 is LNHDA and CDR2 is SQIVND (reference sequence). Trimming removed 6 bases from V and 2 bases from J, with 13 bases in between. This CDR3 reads CASRKGSSNYGYTF. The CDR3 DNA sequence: TGTGCCAGTAGGAAGGGGAGCTCCAACTATGGCTACACCTTC.

This CDR3 reads CASKTGISTDTQYF. CDR3 nucleotides: TGTGCCTCAAAGACAGGGATAAGCACAGATACGCAGTATTTT. The chain carries TRBV2 and TRBJ2-3; 7 positions agree with TRBD1. The CDR3 is 14 amino acids. Germline V lookup: CDR1 SNHLY, CDR2 FYNNEI. The J segment lost 0 bases and the V segment lost 11 bases, leaving 8 bases of the junction unmatched.

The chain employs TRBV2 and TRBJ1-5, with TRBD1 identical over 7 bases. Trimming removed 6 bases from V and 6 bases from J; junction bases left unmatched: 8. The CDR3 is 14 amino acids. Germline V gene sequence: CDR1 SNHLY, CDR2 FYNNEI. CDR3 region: CASRGTALGQPQHF. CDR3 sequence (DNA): TGTGCCAGCAGGGGGACAGCCCTCGGTCAGCCCCAGCATTTT.